Given below is one T cell receptor beta chain in context. The data were obtained in a study of T-cell reconstitution after alpha-beta-depleted transplantation in children. Unique molecular identifiers were incorporated when the TCRbeta library was constructed. TCRdb reanalysed the PCR reads using MiXCR and keeps one entry per CDR3 protein. Among about 500,000 distinct CDR3 sequences listed, about 31% were seen once. The CDR3 has 14 amino acids. The ends lost 3 bases at V and 3 bases at J; junction bases unmatched: 4. Germline assignment: CDR1 DFQATT and CDR2 SNEGSKA (reference sequence). This specimen consisted of PBMCs from the stem cell graft donor, obtained from the stem cell graft. This TCR came from a human donor who donated a stem cell graft to a child with aplastic anemia. The chain recombines TRBV20-1 with TRBJ2-1; 8 bases are a match to TRBD2. CDR3 in amino acids: CSARRLASYNEQFF. DNA for the CDR3: TGCAGTGCTAGGCGACTAGCGAGCTACAATGAGCAGTTCTTC.